These 2 T cell receptor beta chains came from one sample sequenced in a study of post-analysis software for immune sequencing data. The study, taken as a whole, reports: In patients, a few TRBV segments were more frequent than in controls, with TRBV5-6, TRBV5-1 and TRBV20-1 among them.

For these receptors, no antigen is known. Prepared libraries of TCR beta cDNA carried unique molecular identifiers. MiXCR, run by TCRdb on the PCR reads, gives a single entry per CDR3 protein. Of 740,000 or so distinct CDR3 sequences listed, roughly 50% are singletons. Sequenced sample: blood. All receptors come from a girl aged 10-17 years with multiple sclerosis.

The chain recombines TRBV29-1 with TRBJ2-1; 10 bases match TRBD2. The CDR3 is 17 amino acids. CDR1 is SQVTM and CDR2 is ANQGSEA in the germline V gene. V trimming: 2 bases; J trimming: 15 bases; junction bases outside the gene matches: 22. The CDR3 coding sequence is TGCAGCGTTGAAAGGGGTCATGGGCTAGCGGGAGCAAAGTGGGGGTTCTTC. It specifies CSVERGHGLAGAKWGFF.

The chain has TRBV2 and TRBJ2-7; 7 positions agree with TRBD2. Per germline, CDR1 SNHLY and CDR2 FYNNEI. Trimming at V came to 0 bases and at J to 1 base, leaving 9 bases not matched to a gene. The CDR3 has 17 residues. CDR3 sequence reads: CASSEAPGTTASYEQYF. The CDR3, as DNA: TGTGCCAGCAGTGAAGCGCCCGGGACTACTGCTTCCTACGAGCAGTACTTC. Complete variable domain (other parts from reference TRBV2 and TRBJ2-7): EPEVTQTPSHQVTQMGQEVILRCVPISNHLYFYWYRQILGQKVEFLVSFYNNEISEKSEIFDDQFSVERPDGSNFTLKIRSTKLEDSAMYFCASSEAPGTTASYEQYFGPGTRLTVT.